This TCR beta chain was recorded in a study of T cell responses to AZD1222 COVID-19 vaccine. Assay: immunoSEQ multiplex PCR; the TCRdb copy retains only in-frame clones and omits some. Of 80,000 to 100,000 clones listed, roughly nine tenths are singletons. Germline loops: CDR1 MNHEY, CDR2 SVGAGI. This CDR3 spans 14 amino acids. The germline V and J ends were trimmed by 6 bases and 4 bases, with 15 bases remaining between them. The chain recombines TRBV6-5 with TRBJ1-2; the D is unclear. The receptor's source is an adult in good health. The sequences come from peripheral blood, collected on day 0 of AZD1222 vaccination. The CDR3 spells CASSGSTKSYGYTF. In DNA, the CDR3 is TGTGCCAGCAGCGGCAGTACGAAGAGCTATGGCTACACCTTC.